The present entry profiles one T cell receptor (beta chain) with its context. What it binds is unknown. The sample originates from a study of monozygotic twins with inflammatory bowel disease. The CDR3 runs 15 residues. Germline loops: CDR1 SGHRS, CDR2 YFSETQ. Total RNA, at 3500 ng, went into every TCR library. UMIs bearing a 6-nucleotide sample barcode were added through template switching. TCRdb re-called the 5' RACE reads and catalogs CDR3 proteins one per entry, DNA excluded. This table holds a few hundred thousand distinct CDR3 sequences. Study outcomes and limitations: Lower TCRbeta diversity (inverse Simpson) was seen in IBD patients than in healthy co-twins. Patient-to-patient differences in immunosuppressive treatment may have added variability to the repertoires.

Sequences were obtained from blood. The sequence was collected from a human donor with ulcerative colitis or Crohn's disease, or a healthy co-twin of an affected twin (not recorded which). The chain is built from TRBV5-1 and TRBJ1-2; checking the TCRdb D call of TRBD1 is not possible without DNA. CDR3: CASSPTPGVYYGYTF. The full variable domain, completed using reference TRBV5-1 and TRBJ1-2, is KAGVTQTPRYLIKTRGQQVTLSCSPISGHRSVSWYQQTPGQGLQFLFEYFSETQRNKGNFPGRFSGRQFSNSRSEMNVSTLELGDSALYLCASSPTPGVYYGYTFGSGTRLTVV.